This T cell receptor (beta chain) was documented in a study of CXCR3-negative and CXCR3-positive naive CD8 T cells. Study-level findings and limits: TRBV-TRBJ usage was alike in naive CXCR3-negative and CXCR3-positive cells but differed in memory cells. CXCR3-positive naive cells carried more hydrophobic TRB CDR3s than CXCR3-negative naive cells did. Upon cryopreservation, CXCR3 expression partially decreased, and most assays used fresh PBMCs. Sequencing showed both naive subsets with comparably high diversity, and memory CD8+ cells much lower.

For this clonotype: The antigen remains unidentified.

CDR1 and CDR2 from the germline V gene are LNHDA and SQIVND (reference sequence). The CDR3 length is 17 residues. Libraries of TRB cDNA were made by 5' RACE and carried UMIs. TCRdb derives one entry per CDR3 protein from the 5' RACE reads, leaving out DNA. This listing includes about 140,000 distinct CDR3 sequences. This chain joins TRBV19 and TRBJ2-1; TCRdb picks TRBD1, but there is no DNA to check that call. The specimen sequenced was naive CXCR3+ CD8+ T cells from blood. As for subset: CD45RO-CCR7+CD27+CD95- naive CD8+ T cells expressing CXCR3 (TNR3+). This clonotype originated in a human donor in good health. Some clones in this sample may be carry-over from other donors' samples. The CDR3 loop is CASSIFEQGEGYNEQFF.